This T cell receptor (beta chain) was sequenced during a study of blood T cells in healthy people across ages. Study-level information: For every two T cells, template switching captured about one barcoded beta molecule.

Remarks on this clonotype: With a much larger clone just one base away, this may be a read error.

A second PCR of 7 to 11 cycles used a sample-barcoded 5' primer and a J-beta primer mix. TCRdb reprocessed the 5' RACE reads with MiXCR, giving one entry per CDR3 protein. The data contain 710,000 or so distinct CDR3 sequences, 32% of them singletons. CDR3 length equals 15 residues. In germline, CDR1 is MNHNY, CDR2 SVGAGI (reference sequence). Trimming cost V 6 bases and J 5 bases; bases outside gene matches: 11. Every participating donor contributed 8 to 10 milliliters of peripheral blood through a draw. Each sample had at least 7 million PBMCs isolated. The sequence was obtained from an elderly woman in good health. The chain couples TRBV6-6 to TRBJ2-7, with 9 positions matching TRBD2. The specimen sequenced was blood. The CDR3 DNA reads TGTGCCAGCAGCCCGGCTAGCGGGGAGAACGACGAGCAGTACTTC. It is translated as CASSPASGENDEQYF.